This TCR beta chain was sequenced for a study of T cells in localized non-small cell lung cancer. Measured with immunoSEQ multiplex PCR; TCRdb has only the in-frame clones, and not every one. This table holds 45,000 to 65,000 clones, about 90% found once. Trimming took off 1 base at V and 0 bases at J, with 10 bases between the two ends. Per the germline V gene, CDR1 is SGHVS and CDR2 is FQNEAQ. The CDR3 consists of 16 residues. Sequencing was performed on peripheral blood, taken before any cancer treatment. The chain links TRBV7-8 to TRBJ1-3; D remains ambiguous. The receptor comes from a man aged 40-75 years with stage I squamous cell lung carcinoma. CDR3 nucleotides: TGTGCCAGCAGCTTAGAGGCAGGTCCCTCTGGAAACACCATATATTTT. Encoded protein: CASSLEAGPSGNTIYF. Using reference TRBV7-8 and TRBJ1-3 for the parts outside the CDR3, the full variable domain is GAGVSQSPRYKVAKRGQDVALRCDPISGHVSLFWYQQALGQGPEFLTYFQNEAQLDKSGLPSDRFFAERPEGSVSTLKIQRTQQEDSAVYLCASSLEAGPSGNTIYFGEGSWLTVV.